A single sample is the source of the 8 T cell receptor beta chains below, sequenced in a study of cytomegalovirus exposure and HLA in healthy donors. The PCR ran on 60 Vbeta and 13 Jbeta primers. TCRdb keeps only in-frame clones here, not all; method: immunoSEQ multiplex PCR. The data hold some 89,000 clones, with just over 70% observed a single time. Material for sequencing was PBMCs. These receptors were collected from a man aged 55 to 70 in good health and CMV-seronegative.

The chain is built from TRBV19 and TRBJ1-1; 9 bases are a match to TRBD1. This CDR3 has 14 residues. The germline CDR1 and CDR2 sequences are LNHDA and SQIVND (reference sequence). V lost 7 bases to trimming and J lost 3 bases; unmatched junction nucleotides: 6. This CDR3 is CASTVQGAYTEAFF. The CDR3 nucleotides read TGTGCCAGTACCGTACAGGGGGCCTACACTGAAGCTTTCTTT. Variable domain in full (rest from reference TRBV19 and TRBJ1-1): DGGITQSPKYLFRKEGQNVTLSCEQNLNHDAMYWYRQDPGQGLRLIYYSQIVNDFQKGDIAEGYSVSREKKESFPLTVTSAQKNPTAFYLCASTVQGAYTEAFFGQGTRLTVV.

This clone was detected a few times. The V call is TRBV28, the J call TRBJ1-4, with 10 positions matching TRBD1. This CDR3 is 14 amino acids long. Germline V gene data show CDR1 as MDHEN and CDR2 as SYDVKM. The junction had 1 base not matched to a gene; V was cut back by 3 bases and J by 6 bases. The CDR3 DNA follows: TGTGCCAGCAGTTTGGACAGGGGGGATGAAAAACTGTTTTTT. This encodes CASSLDRGDEKLFF.

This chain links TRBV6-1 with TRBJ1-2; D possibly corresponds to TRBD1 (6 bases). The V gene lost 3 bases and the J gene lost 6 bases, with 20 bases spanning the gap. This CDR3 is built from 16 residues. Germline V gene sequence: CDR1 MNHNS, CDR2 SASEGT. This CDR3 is CASSEALLQGSDGYTF. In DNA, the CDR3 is TGTGCCAGCAGTGAGGCGCTACTACAGGGATCCGATGGCTACACCTTC.

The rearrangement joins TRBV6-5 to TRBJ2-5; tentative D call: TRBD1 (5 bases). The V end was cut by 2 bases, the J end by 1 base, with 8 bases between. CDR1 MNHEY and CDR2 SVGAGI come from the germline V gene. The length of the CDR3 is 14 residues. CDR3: CASSYGQIQETQYF. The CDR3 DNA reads TGTGCCAGCAGTTACGGACAAATCCAAGAGACCCAGTACTTC.

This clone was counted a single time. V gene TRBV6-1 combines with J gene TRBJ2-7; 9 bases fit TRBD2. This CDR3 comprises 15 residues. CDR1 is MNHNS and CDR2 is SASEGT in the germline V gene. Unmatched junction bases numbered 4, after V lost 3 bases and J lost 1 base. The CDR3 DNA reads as TGTGCCAGCAGTGAGCGACTAGCGGCTTCCTACGAGCAGTACTTC. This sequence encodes CASSERLAASYEQYF.

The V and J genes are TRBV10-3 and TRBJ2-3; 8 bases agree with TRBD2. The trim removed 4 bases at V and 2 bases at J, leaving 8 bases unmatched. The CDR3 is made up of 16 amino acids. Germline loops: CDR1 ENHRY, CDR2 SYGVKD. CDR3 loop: CAISGGAGGNTDTQYF. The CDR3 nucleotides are TGTGCCATCAGTGGAGGCGCGGGGGGAAACACAGATACGCAGTATTTT.

CDR3 nucleotides: TGCGCCAGCAGCTTGGGTCCCAACTACGAGCAGTACTTC. This codes for CASSLGPNYEQYF. J is TRBJ2-7 and V is TRBV5-1, with no clear D. The CDR3 runs 13 residues. Germline assignment: CDR1 SGHRS and CDR2 YFSETQ. V was pared by 0 bases and J by 3 bases, with 7 bases between. Combining the CDR3 with reference TRBV5-1 and TRBJ2-7 gives the whole variable domain KAGVTQTPRYLIKTRGQQVTLSCSPISGHRSVSWYQQTPGQGLQFLFEYFSETQRNKGNFPGRFSGRQFSNSRSEMNVSTLELGDSALYLCASSLGPNYEQYFGPGTRLTVT.

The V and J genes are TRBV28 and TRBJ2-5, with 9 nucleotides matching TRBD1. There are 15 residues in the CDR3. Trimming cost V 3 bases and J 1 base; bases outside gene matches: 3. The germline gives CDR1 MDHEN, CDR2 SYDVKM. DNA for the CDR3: TGTGCCAGCAGTTTTGGGACAGGGACCCAAGAGACCCAGTACTTC. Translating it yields CASSFGTGTQETQYF.